Listed below are T cell receptor beta chains from one sample, sequenced in a study of blood T cells in healthy people across ages. TCRdb reprocessed the 5' RACE reads via MiXCR and lists one record per CDR3 protein. The sample holds about 1,600,000 distinct CDR3 sequences; around 42% are singletons and the top ten take roughly 7.9%. Source material: blood. Receptor source: a woman aged 18 to 35 in good health. Each CDR3 is given with its conserved first and last residue. The D gene is left open where the match is weak. Size is stated for part of the rows, as once, few or many counts, or as a class when the clone is expanded.

few	TRBJ1-2	TRBV27	-	TGTGCCAGCAGATCGGAGGACAGCCTTTGGTATGGCTACACCTTC	CASRSEDSLWYGYTF
few	TRBJ1-2	TRBV20-1	-	TGCAGTGCTAGAGAGGCGGGGGGAAATATCTACACCTTC	CSAREAGGNIYTF
-	TRBJ2-1	TRBV20-1	TRBD1	TGCAGTGCTGGCGGGACAGGGCCCTACAATGAGCAGTTCTTC	CSAGGTGPYNEQFF
once	TRBJ2-6	TRBV20-1	TRBD1	TGCAGTGCTAGAGATGACAGGGGGCTGTACTCTGGGGCCAACGTCCTGACTTTC	CSARDDRGLYSGANVLTF
-	TRBJ1-4	TRBV28	-	TGTGCCAGCAGCCCTACGGGAAGCTATGGGGAAAAACTGTTTTTT	CASSPTGSYGEKLFF
-	TRBJ1-6	TRBV6-1	-	TGTGCCAGCAGTGCAATCACAGGGAGCTCCTATAATTCACCCCTCCACTTT	CASSAITGSSYNSPLHF
-	TRBJ2-7	TRBV18	-	TGTGCCAGCTCACCACCAGAGCTGTCCTTCTACGAGCAGTACTTC	CASSPPELSFYEQYF
-	TRBJ1-2	TRBV20-1	-	TGCAGTGCTAGAACATCTTATGGCTACACCTTC	CSARTSYGYTF
-	TRBJ1-1	TRBV6-2/TRBV6-3	-	TGTGCCAGCAGTTACCCGGGGGCCCTGAACACTGAAGCTTTCTTT	CASSYPGALNTEAFF
-	TRBJ2-6	TRBV7-9	-	TGTGCCAGCAGCTTATCCGGGACACGCGCAGCTGGGGCCAACGTCCTGACTTTC	CASSLSGTRAAGANVLTF
-	TRBJ2-7	TRBV5-1	-	TGCGCCAGCAGCGCCCTGTCGCGGGGCAACGAGCAGTACTTC	CASSALSRGNEQYF
-	TRBJ1-2	TRBV7-9	-	TGTGCCAGCACCAGACCCGCGGTAGGGGGGAAGAATGGCTACACCTTC	CASTRPAVGGKNGYTF
few	TRBJ1-1	TRBV9	TRBD1	TGTGCCAGCAGCCGGCGGACAGGGCAAATGAACACTGAAGCTTTCTTT	CASSRRTGQMNTEAFF
-	TRBJ1-2	TRBV20-1	-	TGCAGTGCTAGAGATATCCTAAGATGGGGCTACACCTTC	CSARDILRWGYTF
-	TRBJ2-7	TRBV15	-	TGTGCCACCAGCAGAGATAAGTTGTTTTCCTACGAGCAGTACTTC	CATSRDKLFSYEQYF
-	TRBJ2-1	TRBV27	TRBD2	TGTGCCAGCAGTTTGGGACTACACTCCTACAATGAGCAGTTCTTC	CASSLGLHSYNEQFF
few	TRBJ2-3	TRBV20-1	TRBD2	TGCAGTGCCTACGCGGGGGGTGATACGCAGTATTTT	CSAYAGGDTQYF
-	TRBJ1-1	TRBV11-2	-	TGTGCCAGCAGCTTAGAAGGCAGGGCCCCTGAAGCTTTCTTT	CASSLEGRAPEAFF
-	TRBJ2-3	TRBV7-6	-	TGTGCCAGCAGCCCTTTACCAGCCCTAAGCACAGATACGCAGTATTTT	CASSPLPALSTDTQYF
few	TRBJ2-1	TRBV5-1	TRBD2	TGCGCCAGCAGGTTTGGGGAGACTAGCGGGAGCTACAATGAGCAGTTCTTC	CASRFGETSGSYNEQFF
-	TRBJ2-7	TRBV28	-	TGTGCCAGCAGTTTTGCAGGGCTCTTCGTAGCCTACGAGCAGTACTTC	CASSFAGLFVAYEQYF
-	TRBJ1-2	TRBV20-1	TRBD1	TGCAGTGCTAGAGATGGACAGGGACTCTATGGCTACACCTTC	CSARDGQGLYGYTF
few	TRBJ1-2	TRBV5-1	-	TGCGCCAGCAGCTCAGACGGGGGGAACTATGGCTACACCTTC	CASSSDGGNYGYTF
many	TRBJ1-1	TRBV12-3/TRBV12-4	TRBD1	TGTGCCAGCAGACAGGGGGCTGAAGCTTTCTTT	CASRQGAEAFF
few	TRBJ2-1	TRBV15	TRBD2	TGTGCCACCAGCGGTATAGCGGGGCAATCCTACAATGAGCAGTTCTTC	CATSGIAGQSYNEQFF
few	TRBJ1-5	TRBV27	-	TGTGCCAGCAGTTTCATAGGGACTAGCAATCAGCCCCAGCATTTT	CASSFIGTSNQPQHF
few	TRBJ2-5	TRBV4-2	TRBD2	TGTGCCAGCAGCCAAGAGGGACTATTGTACTTC	CASSQEGLLYF
few	TRBJ2-6	TRBV20-1	TRBD2	TGCAGTGCTACAACGGGAGGGCCGTCAGGGGCCGACGTCCTGACTTTC	CSATTGGPSGADVLTF
-	TRBJ2-1	TRBV24-1	TRBD1	TGTGCCACCAGTGGTACAGGGGTCAATGAGCAGTTCTTC	CATSGTGVNEQFF
-	TRBJ2-1	TRBV3-1	-	TGTGCCAGCAGCCAGGATGGGGACTTTTCCTACAATGAGCAGTTCTTC	CASSQDGDFSYNEQFF
-	TRBJ1-1	TRBV28	-	TGTGCCAGCAGTTCACGGGGGCGGAAGAACACTGAAGCTTTCTTT	CASSSRGRKNTEAFF
-	TRBJ2-7	TRBV5-1	-	TGCGCCAGCAGCTTGGGCCAGTTAGTCTCCTACGAGCAGTACTTC	CASSLGQLVSYEQYF
-	TRBJ2-7	TRBV6-2/TRBV6-3	-	TGTGCCAGCAGTTACTCACCCGTCTCCTACGAGCAGTACTTC	CASSYSPVSYEQYF
-	TRBJ2-7	TRBV25-1	-	TGTGCCAGCAGGGACGGGACTTTTACCGACGAGCAGTACTTC	CASRDGTFTDEQYF
-	TRBJ2-5	TRBV3-1	TRBD2	TGTGCCAGCAGCCTTGATGGAGAAGCGGGGGGCCGATTTTCTCAGTACTTC	CASSLDGEAGGRFSQYF
-	TRBJ1-3	TRBV25-1	-	TGTGCCAGCAGTGACCTGACAGACCACTCTGGAAACACCATATATTTT	CASSDLTDHSGNTIYF
few	TRBJ2-7	TRBV11-2	-	TGTGCCAGCAGCCTCCGGTGGGGTAGGTTCCACGAGCAGTACTTC	CASSLRWGRFHEQYF
-	TRBJ1-4	TRBV7-9	-	TGTGCCAGCAGCGTCGGAGGAGGGTTTGCTAATGAAAAACTGTTTTTT	CASSVGGGFANEKLFF
-	TRBJ2-5	TRBV2	-	TGTGCCAGCAGTCCCGGCCTACTGATTGAGCAGTACTTC	CASSPGLLIEQYF
-	TRBJ2-3	TRBV5-1	-	TGCGCTTCGTACAGGGACAGCACAGATACGCAGTATTTT	CASYRDSTDTQYF
few	TRBJ2-1	TRBV27	-	TGTGCCAGCAGTCCCAGGGGAGTTGTCGATGAGCAGTTCTTC	CASSPRGVVDEQFF
few	TRBJ1-2	TRBV5-1	-	TGCGCCAGCAGCTTGGGGGGTAGCGTTAACTATGGCTACACCTTC	CASSLGGSVNYGYTF
-	TRBJ1-2	TRBV20-1	-	TGCAGTGCTAGTTCGGACAACTCTAACTATGGCTACACCTTC	CSASSDNSNYGYTF
-	TRBJ2-7	TRBV27	-	TGTGCCAGCAGCCACAGGGTGGACTCCTACGAGCAGTACTTC	CASSHRVDSYEQYF
-	TRBJ1-2	TRBV19	-	TGTGCCTCCGACGAGCCAGGCCGTAATGCTGGCTACACCTTC	CASDEPGRNAGYTF
-	TRBJ1-2	TRBV29-1	-	TGCAGCGGAACGAGGGCAGGGGAAGGTGGCTACACCTTC	CSGTRAGEGGYTF
few	TRBJ1-2	TRBV6-1	TRBD1	TGTGCCAGCAGTGAAGGCCTGGACAGGAGCGGCTACACCTTC	CASSEGLDRSGYTF
few	TRBJ2-1	TRBV4-2	-	TGTGCCAGCAGCCAATCCATTGCCAATGAGCAGTTCTTC	CASSQSIANEQFF
-	TRBJ2-7	TRBV5-1	TRBD1	TGCGCCAGCCGGAACCTCGGGACAGGGAGAGCCTACGAGCAGTACTTC	CASRNLGTGRAYEQYF
few	TRBJ2-4	TRBV20-1	TRBD1	TGCAGTGCTAGAGATGTAGTGACAGGGGGAAAAAACATTCAGTACTTC	CSARDVVTGGKNIQYF
-	TRBJ1-1	TRBV12-3/TRBV12-4	-	TGTGCCACCAGGTTGATCAGGGTAGAAGCTTTCTTT	CATRLIRVEAFF
-	TRBJ2-3	TRBV10-3	-	TGTGCCATCAGTCAGTCGGGCCAGGATACGCAGTATTTT	CAISQSGQDTQYF
-	TRBJ2-3	TRBV2	-	TGTGCCAACAGATTGGGGGGCAGCACAGATACGCAGTATTTT	CANRLGGSTDTQYF
-	TRBJ2-5	TRBV6-5	-	TGTGCCAGCAGTTACTCCGAGGGACCAGAGACCCGGTACTTC	CASSYSEGPETRYF
-	TRBJ1-1	TRBV27	-	TGTGCCAGCAGTTTTGTGGCAGCCACTGAAGCTTTCTTT	CASSFVAATEAFF
-	TRBJ1-1	TRBV5-1	TRBD1	TGCGCCAGCAGCTTGGAAGGGGGCCCTAACACTGAAGCTTTCTTT	CASSLEGGPNTEAFF
-	TRBJ2-1	TRBV5-1	-	TGCGCCAGCAGCTTGGATTTCGGGGGTGGTGGCAATGAGCAGTTCTTC	CASSLDFGGGGNEQFF
few	TRBJ2-1	TRBV3-1	TRBD2	TGTGCCAGCAGCCTTAGCGGGCGGATTGTAAGGAATGAGCAGTTCTTC	CASSLSGRIVRNEQFF
-	TRBJ2-7	TRBV4-1	TRBD2	TGCGCCAGCAGCCGCCTGCTAGCGGGAGTAGGGTACGAGCAGTACTTC	CASSRLLAGVGYEQYF
-	TRBJ1-1	TRBV4-1	TRBD1	TGCGCCAGCAGCCAAGGGTGGACAGGGGAAGCTTTCTTT	CASSQGWTGEAFF